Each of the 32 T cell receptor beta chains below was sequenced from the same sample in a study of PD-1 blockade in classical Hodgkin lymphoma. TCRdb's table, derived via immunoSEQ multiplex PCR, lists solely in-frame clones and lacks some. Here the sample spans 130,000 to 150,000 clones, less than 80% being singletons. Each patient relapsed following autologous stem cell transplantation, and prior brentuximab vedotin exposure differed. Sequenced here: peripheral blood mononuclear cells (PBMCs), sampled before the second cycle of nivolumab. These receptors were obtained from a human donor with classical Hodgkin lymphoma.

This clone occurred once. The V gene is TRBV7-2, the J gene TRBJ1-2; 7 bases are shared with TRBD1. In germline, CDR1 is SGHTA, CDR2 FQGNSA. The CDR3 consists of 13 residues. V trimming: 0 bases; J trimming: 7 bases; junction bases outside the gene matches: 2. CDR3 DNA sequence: TGTGCCAGCAGCTTAGCGGCAGGGGGTGGCTACACCTTC. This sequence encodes CASSLAAGGGYTF.

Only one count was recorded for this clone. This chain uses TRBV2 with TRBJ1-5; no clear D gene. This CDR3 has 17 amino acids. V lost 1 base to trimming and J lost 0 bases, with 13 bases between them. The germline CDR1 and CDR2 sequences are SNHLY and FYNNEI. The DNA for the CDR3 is TGTGCCAGCAGTGAAGGTCGGCGGGATTATAGCAATCAGCCCCAGCATTTT. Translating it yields CASSEGRRDYSNQPQHF.

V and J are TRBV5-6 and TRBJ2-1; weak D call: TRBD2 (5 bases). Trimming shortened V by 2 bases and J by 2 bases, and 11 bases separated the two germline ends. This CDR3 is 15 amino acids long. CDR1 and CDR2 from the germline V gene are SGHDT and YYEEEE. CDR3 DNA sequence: TGTGCCAGCAGCTTCGCGGGTGGTACCTACAATGAGCAGTTCTTC. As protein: CASSFAGGTYNEQFF.

Written as DNA, the CDR3 is TGTGCCAGCAGCTCGATCGGGGGGGCTCCGAACTACGAGCAGTACTTC. Protein product: CASSSIGGAPNYEQYF. The V call is TRBV7-9, the J call TRBJ2-7; the match to TRBD2 covers 8 bases. Trimming removed 4 bases from V and 3 bases from J; junction bases left unmatched: 11. This CDR3 contains 16 residues. Germline loops: CDR1 SEHNR, CDR2 FQNEAQ (reference sequence).

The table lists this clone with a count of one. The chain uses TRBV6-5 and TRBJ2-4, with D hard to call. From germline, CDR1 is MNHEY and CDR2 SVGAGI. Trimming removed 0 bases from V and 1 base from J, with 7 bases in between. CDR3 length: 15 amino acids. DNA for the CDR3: TGTGCCAGCAGTTACTCTAAGGGTGCCAAAAACATTCAGTACTTC. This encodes CASSYSKGAKNIQYF.

CDR3 in amino acids: CATSREGLQETQYF. The DNA for the CDR3 is TGTGCCACCAGCAGAGAGGGACTACAAGAGACCCAGTACTTC. The chain joins TRBV15 to TRBJ2-5, with 7 bases matching TRBD2. Trimming removed 0 bases from V and 2 bases from J; junction bases left unmatched: 0. The CDR3 loop spans 14 amino acids. Germline V gene lookup returns CDR1 LNHNV and CDR2 YYDKDF (reference sequence). Full variable domain (outside the CDR3, taken from reference TRBV15 and TRBJ2-5): DAMVIQNPRYQVTQFGKPVTLSCSQTLNHNVMYWYQQKSSQAPKLLFHYYDKDFNNEADTPDNFQSRRPNTSFCFLDIRSPGLGDTAMYLCATSREGLQETQYFGPGTRLLVL.

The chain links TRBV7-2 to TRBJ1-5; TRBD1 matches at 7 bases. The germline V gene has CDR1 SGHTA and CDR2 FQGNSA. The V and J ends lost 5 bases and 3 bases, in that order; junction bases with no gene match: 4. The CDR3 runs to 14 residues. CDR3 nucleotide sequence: TGTGCCAGCAGCGACAGGGAGGTCAATCAGCCCCAGCATTTT. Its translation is CASSDREVNQPQHF.

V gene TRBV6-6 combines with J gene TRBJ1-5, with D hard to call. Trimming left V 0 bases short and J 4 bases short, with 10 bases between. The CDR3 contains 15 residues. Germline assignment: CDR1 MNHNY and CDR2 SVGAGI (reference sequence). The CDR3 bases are TGTGCCAGCAGTTACTCGAGACGGGGTAATCAGCCCCAGCATTTT. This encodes CASSYSRRGNQPQHF.

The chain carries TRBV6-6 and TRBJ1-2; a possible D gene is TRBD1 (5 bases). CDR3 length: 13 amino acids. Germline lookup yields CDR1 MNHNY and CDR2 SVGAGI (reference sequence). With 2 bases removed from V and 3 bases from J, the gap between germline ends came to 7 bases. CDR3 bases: TGTGCCAGCAGTTACGAGGGACACTATGGCTACACCTTC. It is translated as CASSYEGHYGYTF.

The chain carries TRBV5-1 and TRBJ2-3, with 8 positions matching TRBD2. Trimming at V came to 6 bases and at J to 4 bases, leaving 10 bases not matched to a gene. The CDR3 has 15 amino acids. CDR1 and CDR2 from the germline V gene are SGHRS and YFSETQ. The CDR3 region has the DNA TGCGCCAGCACGGGGTACGGGAGGGCCCCAGATACGCAGTATTTT. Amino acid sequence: CASTGYGRAPDTQYF.

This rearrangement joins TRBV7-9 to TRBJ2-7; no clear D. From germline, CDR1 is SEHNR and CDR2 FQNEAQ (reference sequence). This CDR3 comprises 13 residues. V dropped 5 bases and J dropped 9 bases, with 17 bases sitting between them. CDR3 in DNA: TGTGCCAGCAGCCCGACAAATGATGAAAGGCAGTACTTC. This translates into CASSPTNDERQYF.

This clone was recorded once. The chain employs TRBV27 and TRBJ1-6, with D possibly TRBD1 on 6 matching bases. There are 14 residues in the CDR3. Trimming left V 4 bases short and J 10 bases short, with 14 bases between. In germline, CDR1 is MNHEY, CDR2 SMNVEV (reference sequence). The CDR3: CASSSVGADSPLHF. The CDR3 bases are TGTGCCAGCAGTTCCGTGGGGGCGGACTCACCCCTCCACTTT.

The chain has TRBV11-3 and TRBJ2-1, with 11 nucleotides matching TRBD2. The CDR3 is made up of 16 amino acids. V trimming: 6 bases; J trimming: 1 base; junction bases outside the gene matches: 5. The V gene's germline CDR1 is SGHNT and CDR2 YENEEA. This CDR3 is CASSPRLAGSYNEQFF. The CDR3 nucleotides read TGTGCCAGCAGTCCGAGACTAGCGGGGTCCTACAATGAGCAGTTCTTC.

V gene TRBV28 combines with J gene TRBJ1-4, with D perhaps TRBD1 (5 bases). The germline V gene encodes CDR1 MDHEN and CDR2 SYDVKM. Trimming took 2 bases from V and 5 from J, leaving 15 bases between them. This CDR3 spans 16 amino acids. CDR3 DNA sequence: TGTGCCAGCAGTTTAAATGGGGCAGGGATGAATGAAAAACTGTTTTTT. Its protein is CASSLNGAGMNEKLFF.

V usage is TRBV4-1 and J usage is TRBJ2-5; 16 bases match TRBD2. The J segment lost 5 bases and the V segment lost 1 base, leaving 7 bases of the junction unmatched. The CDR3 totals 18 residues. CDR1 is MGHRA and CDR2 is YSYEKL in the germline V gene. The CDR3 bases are TGCGCCAGCAGCCAAGGAGGGACTAGCGGGGGGGCCGGGGAGACCCAGTACTTC. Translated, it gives CASSQGGTSGGAGETQYF.

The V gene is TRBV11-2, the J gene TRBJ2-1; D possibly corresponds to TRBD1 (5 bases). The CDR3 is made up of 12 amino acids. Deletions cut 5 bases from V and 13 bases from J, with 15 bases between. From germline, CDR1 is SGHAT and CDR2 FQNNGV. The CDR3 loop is CASSNYRRPQFF. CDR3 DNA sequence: TGTGCCAGCAGCAATTACAGGCGCCCACAGTTCTTC.

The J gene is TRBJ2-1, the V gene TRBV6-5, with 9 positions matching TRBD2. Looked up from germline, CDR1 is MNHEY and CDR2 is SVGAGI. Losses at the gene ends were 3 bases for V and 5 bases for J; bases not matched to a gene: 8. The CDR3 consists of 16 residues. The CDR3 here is CASSYYSGSLHNEQFF. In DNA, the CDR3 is TGTGCCAGCAGTTATTATAGCGGGAGCCTTCACAATGAGCAGTTCTTC.

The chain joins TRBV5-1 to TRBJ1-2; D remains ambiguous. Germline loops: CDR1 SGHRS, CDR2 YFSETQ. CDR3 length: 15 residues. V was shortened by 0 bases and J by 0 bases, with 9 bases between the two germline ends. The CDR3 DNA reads TGCGCCAGCAGCTTGGGCCCGACCCCTAACTATGGCTACACCTTC. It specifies CASSLGPTPNYGYTF. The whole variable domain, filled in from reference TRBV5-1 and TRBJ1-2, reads KAGVTQTPRYLIKTRGQQVTLSCSPISGHRSVSWYQQTPGQGLQFLFEYFSETQRNKGNFPGRFSGRQFSNSRSEMNVSTLELGDSALYLCASSLGPTPNYGYTFGSGTRLTVV.

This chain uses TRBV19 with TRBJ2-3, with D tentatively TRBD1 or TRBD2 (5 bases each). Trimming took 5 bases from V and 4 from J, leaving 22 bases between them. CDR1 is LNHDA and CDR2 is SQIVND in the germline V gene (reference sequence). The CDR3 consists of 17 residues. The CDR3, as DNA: TGTGCCAGTAGTCCCCGGGGCCGGGTCGGAGGTCCAGATACGCAGTATTTT. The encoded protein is CASSPRGRVGGPDTQYF.

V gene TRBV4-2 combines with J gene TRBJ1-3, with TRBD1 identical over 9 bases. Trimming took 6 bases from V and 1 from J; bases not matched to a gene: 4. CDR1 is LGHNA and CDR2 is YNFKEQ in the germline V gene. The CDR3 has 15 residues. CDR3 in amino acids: CASSLGQGSGNTIYF. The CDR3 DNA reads TGTGCCAGCAGTTTGGGACAGGGATCTGGAAACACCATATATTTT.

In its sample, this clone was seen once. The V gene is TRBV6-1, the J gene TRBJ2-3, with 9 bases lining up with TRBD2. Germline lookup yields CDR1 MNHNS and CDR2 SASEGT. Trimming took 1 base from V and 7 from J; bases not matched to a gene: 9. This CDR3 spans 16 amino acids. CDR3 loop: CASSEVWRGGSHTQYF. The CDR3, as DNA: TGTGCCAGCAGTGAAGTTTGGCGGGGGGGATCCCATACGCAGTATTTT.

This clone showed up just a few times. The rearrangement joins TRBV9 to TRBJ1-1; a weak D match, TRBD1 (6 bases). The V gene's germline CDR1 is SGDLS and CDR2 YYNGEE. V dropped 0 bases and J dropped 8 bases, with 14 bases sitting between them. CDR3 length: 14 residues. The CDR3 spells CASSVAQGGPEAFF. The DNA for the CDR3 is TGTGCCAGCAGCGTAGCACAGGGAGGACCCGAAGCTTTCTTT.

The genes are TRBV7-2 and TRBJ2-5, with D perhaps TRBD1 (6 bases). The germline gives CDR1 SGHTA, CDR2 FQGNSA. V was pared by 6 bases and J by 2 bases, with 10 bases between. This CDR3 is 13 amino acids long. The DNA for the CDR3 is TGTGCCAGCAGTCGAGGACAGCAAGAGACCCAGTACTTC. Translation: CASSRGQQETQYF.

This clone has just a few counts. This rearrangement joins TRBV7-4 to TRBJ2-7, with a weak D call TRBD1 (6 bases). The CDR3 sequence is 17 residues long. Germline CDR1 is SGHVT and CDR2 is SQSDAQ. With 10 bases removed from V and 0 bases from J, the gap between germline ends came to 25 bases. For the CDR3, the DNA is TGTGCCACCCACCCCCAGATCCGGACAGACTGCTCCTACGAGCAGTACTTC. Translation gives CATHPQIRTDCSYEQYF.

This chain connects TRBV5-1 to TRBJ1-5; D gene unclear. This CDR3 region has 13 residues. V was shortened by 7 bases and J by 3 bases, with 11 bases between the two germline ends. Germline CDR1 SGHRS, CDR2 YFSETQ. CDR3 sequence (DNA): TGCGCCAGCCGCCCGGCGGCCAATCAGCCCCAGCATTTT. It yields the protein CASRPAANQPQHF.

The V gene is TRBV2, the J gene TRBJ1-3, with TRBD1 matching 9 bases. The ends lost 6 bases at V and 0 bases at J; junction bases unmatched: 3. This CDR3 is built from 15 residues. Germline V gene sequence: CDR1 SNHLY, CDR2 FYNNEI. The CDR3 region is CASRTGGFSGNTIYF. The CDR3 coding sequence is TGTGCCAGCAGAACAGGGGGCTTCTCTGGAAACACCATATATTTT.

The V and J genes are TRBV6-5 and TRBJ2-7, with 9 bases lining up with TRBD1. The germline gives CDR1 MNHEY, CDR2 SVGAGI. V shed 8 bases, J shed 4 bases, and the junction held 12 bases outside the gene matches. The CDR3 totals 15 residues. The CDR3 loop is CASSRRDRDSYEQYF. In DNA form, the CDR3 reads TGTGCCAGCTCCCGGAGGGACAGGGACTCATACGAGCAGTACTTC.

In nucleotides, the CDR3 is TGTGCCAGCTCACCAGACCAGATGAGCACTGAAGCTTTCTTT. It is translated as CASSPDQMSTEAFF. The chain uses TRBV18 and TRBJ1-1; unclear D gene. The CDR3 contains 14 residues. V shed 2 bases and J shed 4 bases, with 11 bases lying between them. Germline CDR1 reads KGHSH; CDR2 reads LQKENI.

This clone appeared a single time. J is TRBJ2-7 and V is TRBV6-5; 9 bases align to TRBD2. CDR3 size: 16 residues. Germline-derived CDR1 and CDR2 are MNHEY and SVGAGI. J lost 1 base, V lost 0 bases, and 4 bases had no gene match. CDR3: CASSYSALAGSYEQYF. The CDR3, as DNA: TGTGCCAGCAGTTACTCGGCTCTAGCGGGATCCTACGAGCAGTACTTC.

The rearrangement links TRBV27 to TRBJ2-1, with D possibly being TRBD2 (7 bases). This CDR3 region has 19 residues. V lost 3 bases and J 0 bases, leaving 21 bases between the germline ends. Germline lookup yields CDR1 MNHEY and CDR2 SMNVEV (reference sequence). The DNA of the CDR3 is TGTGCCAGCAGTTTGGGGGCTAGCGGAGTCCATAGCTCCTACAATGAGCAGTTCTTC. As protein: CASSLGASGVHSSYNEQFF.

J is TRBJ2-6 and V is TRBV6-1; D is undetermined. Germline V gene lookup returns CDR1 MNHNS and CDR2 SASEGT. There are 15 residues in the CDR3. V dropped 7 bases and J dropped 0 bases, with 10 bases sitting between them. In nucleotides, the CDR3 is TGTGCCAGCACCCTTTGGGGCTCTGGGGCCAACGTCCTGACTTTC. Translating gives CASTLWGSGANVLTF.

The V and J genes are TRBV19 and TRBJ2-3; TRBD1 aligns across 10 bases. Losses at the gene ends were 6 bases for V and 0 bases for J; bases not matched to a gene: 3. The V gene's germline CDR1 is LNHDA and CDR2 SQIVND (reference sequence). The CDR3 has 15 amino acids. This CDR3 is CASRVDRGSTDTQYF. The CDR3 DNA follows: TGTGCCAGTAGGGTGGACAGGGGGAGCACAGATACGCAGTATTTT.